This TCR beta chain appears in the sequencing data of a study of blood T cell repertoires in COVID-19. Authors' methods: Amplifying reference gene primers gave estimates of nucleated cell counts. Here immunoSEQ multiplex PCR was the method, and the copy in TCRdb shows in-frame clones only, minus some. D and trimming were read from the DNA, whereas the V and J calls and clone size are those reported in that table. The repertoire includes almost 95,000 clones, roughly 80% of them detected once, and about 6.3% sits in the top ten. Trimming cost V 3 bases and J 5 bases, with 9 bases left between them. This CDR3 spans 13 amino acids. Germline V CDR1 and CDR2: KGHDR, SFDVKD.

The sequencing input was peripheral blood. This sequence originates from a man between 60 and 70 years old with acute or convalescent COVID-19. The V gene is TRBV24-1, the J gene TRBJ2-5, with unresolved D. CDR3 in amino acids: CATSDPPRETQYF. DNA of the CDR3: TGTGCCACCAGTGATCCACCGAGGGAGACCCAGTACTTC.